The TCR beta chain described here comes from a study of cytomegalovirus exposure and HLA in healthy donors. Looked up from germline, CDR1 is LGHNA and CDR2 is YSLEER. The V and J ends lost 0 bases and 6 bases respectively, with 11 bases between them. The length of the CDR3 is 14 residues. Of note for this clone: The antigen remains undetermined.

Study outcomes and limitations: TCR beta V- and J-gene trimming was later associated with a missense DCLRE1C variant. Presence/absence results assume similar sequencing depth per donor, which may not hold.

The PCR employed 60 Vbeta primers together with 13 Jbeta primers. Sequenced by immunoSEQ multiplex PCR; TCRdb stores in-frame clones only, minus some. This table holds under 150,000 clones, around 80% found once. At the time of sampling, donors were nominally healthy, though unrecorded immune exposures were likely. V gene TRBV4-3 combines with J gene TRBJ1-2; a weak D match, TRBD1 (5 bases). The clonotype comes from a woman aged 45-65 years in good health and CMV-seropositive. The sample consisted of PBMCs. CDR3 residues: CASSQDYRLHGYTF. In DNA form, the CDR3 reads TGCGCCAGCAGCCAAGATTACAGGCTCCATGGCTACACCTTC.